A selection of T cell receptor beta chains follows, all from one sample in a study of cytomegalovirus exposure and HLA in healthy donors. Clones were sequenced by immunoSEQ multiplex PCR, and TCRdb holds only the in-frame ones, with some missing. The data hold roughly 100,000 clones, with around 81% observed a single time. What was sequenced was PBMCs. The receptors stem from a man between 35 and 55 years old in good health and CMV-seropositive. Each CDR3 is given with its conserved first and last residue. Each record gives: D gene, J gene, clone size, V gene, CDR3 protein, CDR3 DNA. D genes are given only for firm matches. Where a row states a size, it is once, few, many or the class of an expanded clone; other rows omit it.

>.|TRBJ2-7|.|TRBV6-5
CASRAGGSYEQYF
TGTGCCAGCAGGGCGGGCGGGTCCTACGAGCAGTACTTC
>TRBD2|TRBJ2-3|.|TRBV7-9
CSSSPGSLAVTDTQYF
TGTTCCAGCAGCCCCGGCAGTCTAGCGGTCACAGATACGCAGTATTTT
>.|TRBJ2-1|.|TRBV9
CASSVGSGVGSEQFF
TGTGCCAGCAGCGTAGGCTCCGGGGTTGGGAGTGAGCAGTTCTTC
>TRBD1|TRBJ2-3|.|TRBV4-1
CASSQGRQGADTQYF
TGCGCCAGCAGCCAAGGGCGGCAGGGGGCAGATACGCAGTATTTT
>.|TRBJ1-3|.|TRBV11-2
CASSSSVLGNTIYF
TGTGCCAGCAGCTCTTCGGTTCTCGGAAACACCATATATTTT
>TRBD1|TRBJ1-6|.|TRBV2
CASGGQGQGNSPLHF
TGTGCCAGCGGGGGTCAGGGACAGGGCAATTCACCCCTCCACTTT
>TRBD1|TRBJ1-1|.|TRBV5-4
CASSPQDRGRNTEAFF
TGTGCCAGCAGCCCCCAGGACAGGGGGCGGAACACTGAAGCTTTCTTT
>.|TRBJ1-1|.|TRBV29-1
CSVNGIGGVEAFF
TGCAGCGTTAATGGGATTGGGGGGGTTGAAGCTTTCTTT
>TRBD1|TRBJ1-5|few|TRBV7-8
CASSLATAQGAGNQPQHF
TGTGCCAGCAGCTTAGCCACGGCTCAGGGGGCAGGCAATCAGCCCCAGCATTTT
>TRBD2|TRBJ2-3|.|TRBV30
CAWSVFGGASDTQYF
TGTGCCTGGAGTGTATTCGGGGGGGCCTCCGATACGCAGTATTTT
>.|TRBJ1-5|.|TRBV10-1
CASSDSRGGSQHF
TGCGCCAGCAGTGACAGCCGGGGAGGGTCCCAGCATTTT